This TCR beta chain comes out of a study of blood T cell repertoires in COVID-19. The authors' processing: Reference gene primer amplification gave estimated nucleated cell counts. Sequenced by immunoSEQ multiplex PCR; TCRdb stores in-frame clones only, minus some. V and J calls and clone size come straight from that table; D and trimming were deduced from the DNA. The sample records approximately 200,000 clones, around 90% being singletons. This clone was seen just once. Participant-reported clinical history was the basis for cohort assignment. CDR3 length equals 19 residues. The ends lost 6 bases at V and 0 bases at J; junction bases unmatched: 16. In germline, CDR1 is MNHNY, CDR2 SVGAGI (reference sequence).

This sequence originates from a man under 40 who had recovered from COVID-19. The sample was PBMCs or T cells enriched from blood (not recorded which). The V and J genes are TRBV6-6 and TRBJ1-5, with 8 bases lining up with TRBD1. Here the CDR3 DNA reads TGTGCCAGCAGCCGATTCCCGGGACAGGATCGCTATAGCAATCAGCCCCAGCATTTT. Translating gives CASSRFPGQDRYSNQPQHF.